This T cell receptor beta chain emerged from a study of regulatory T cells in long-lasting Graves disease. Germline assignment: CDR1 MNHNS and CDR2 SASEGT. The CDR3 is 12 amino acids. V was shortened by 7 bases and J by 4 bases, with 10 bases between the two germline ends. Time point meaning: persistent/refractory GD, antithyroid drugs over 5 years with positive TRAb. Researchers made the TCR library from RNA that was extracted from PBMCs. The table lists this clonotype with many counts. The TCR beta library used iRepertoire HTBI primers with Arm-PCR amplification of CDR3. TCRdb analysed the multiplex PCR reads with MiXCR anew, one entry per CDR3 protein. The sample shows approximately 400,000 distinct CDR3 sequences, about 25% of them seen only once.

The sequence derives from a female donor with Graves disease. This sequence joins TRBV6-1 and TRBJ1-1, with unresolved D. The sample here was peripheral blood mononuclear cells (PBMCs), taken when the disease was refractory, from a patient treated with antithyroid drugs. The CDR3 sequence: CASNMGVTEAFF. CDR3 in DNA: TGTGCCAGCAACATGGGCGTCACTGAAGCTTTCTTT.